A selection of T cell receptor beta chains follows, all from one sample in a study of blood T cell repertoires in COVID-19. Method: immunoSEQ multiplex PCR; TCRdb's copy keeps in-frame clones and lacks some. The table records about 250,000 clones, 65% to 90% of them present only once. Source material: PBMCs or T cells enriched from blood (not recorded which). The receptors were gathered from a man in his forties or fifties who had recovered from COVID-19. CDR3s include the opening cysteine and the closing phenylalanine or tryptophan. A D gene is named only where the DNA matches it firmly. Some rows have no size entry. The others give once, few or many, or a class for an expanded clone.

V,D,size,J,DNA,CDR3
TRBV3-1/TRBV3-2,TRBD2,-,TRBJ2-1,TGTGCCAGCACCCGGGGGGCCTACAATGAGCAGTTCTTC,CASTRGAYNEQFF
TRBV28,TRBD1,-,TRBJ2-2,TGTGCCAGCAGCTCTGACAGGGGGCAATCGGGCGGGGAGCTGTTTTTT,CASSSDRGQSGGELFF
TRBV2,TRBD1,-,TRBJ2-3,TGTGCCAGCATTGAGTTCCGGGACAGGGACTTGTATTTT,CASIEFRDRDLYF
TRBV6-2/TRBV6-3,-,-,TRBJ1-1,TGTGCCAGCAGTCGATTGCCAGACGGGAGGAACACTGAAGCTTTCTTT,CASSRLPDGRNTEAFF
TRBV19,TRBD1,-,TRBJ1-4,TGTGCCAGTAGTAGTGGGACAGGGAAGAATGAAAAACTGTTTTTT,CASSSGTGKNEKLFF
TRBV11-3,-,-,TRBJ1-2,TGTGCCAGCAGCTTAGGGGCCACTAGCTATGGCTACACCTTC,CASSLGATSYGYTF
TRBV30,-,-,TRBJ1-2,TGTGCCTGGAGCCCCCTGGGGGCAAGCTATGGCTACACCTTC,CAWSPLGASYGYTF
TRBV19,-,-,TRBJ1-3,TGTGCCAGTAGGAGATTTGGAAACACCATATATTTT,CASRRFGNTIYF
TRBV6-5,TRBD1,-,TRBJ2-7,TGTGCCACCGTCGGGGACAGAGCCTACGAGCAGTACTTC,CATVGDRAYEQYF
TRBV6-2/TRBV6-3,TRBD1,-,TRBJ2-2,TGTGCCAGCAGTTACTCCCGGGACAGAACCGGGGAGCTGTTTTTT,CASSYSRDRTGELFF
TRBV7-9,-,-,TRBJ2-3,TGTGCCAGCAGCCGTGACAGCATGGATACGCAGTATTTT,CASSRDSMDTQYF
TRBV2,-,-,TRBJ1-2,TGTGCCAGCAGTGAGGCTGGGGGCAACTATGGCTACACCTTC,CASSEAGGNYGYTF
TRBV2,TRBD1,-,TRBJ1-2,TGTGCCAGCAGAAAGGAGCGGGACAGGGTGTCTGGCTACACCTTC,CASRKERDRVSGYTF
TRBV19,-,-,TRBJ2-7,TGTGCCAGTAGGTCAAGGGAGAGCTCCTACGAGCAGTACTTC,CASRSRESSYEQYF
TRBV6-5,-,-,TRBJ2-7,TGTGCCAGCACTACAATGGGCCAGGGGATTAACGAGCAGTACTTC,CASTTMGQGINEQYF
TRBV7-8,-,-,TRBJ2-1,TGTGCCAGCAGCTTAGGGGCCCGACTAGTTCGAAATGAGCAGTTCTTC,CASSLGARLVRNEQFF
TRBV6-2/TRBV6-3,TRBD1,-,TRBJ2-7,TGTGCCAGCAGTTACGGGACAGGGGTCGAGCAGTACTTC,CASSYGTGVEQYF
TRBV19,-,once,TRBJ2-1,TGTGCCAGTAGTATGTGGGCTCGCTCCTACAATGAGCAGTTCTTC,CASSMWARSYNEQFF
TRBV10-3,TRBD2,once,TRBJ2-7,TGTGCCATCAGTGAAAGGTTGCGGGGGGACCTCTACGAGCAGTACTTC,CAISERLRGDLYEQYF
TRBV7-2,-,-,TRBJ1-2,TGTGCCAGCAGCCTTCAGACTGGGGCCGTCGGTAGTCTCTATGGCTACACCTTC,CASSLQTGAVGSLYGYTF
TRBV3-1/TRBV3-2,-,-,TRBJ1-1,TGTGCCAGCAGCCAAGATTGGAGGGGGAACACTGAAGCTTTCTTT,CASSQDWRGNTEAFF
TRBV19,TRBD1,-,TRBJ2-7,TGTGCCAGTAGTGACAGGGGAGTCTACGAGCAGTACTTC,CASSDRGVYEQYF
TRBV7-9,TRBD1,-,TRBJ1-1,TGTGCCAGCAGCCCGGGACAGGGTCCGGACACTGAAGCTTTCTTT,CASSPGQGPDTEAFF
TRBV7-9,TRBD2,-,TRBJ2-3,TGTGCCAGCAGCTTAGCTATGAGATTAAACGCCCGGGAGGCAGATACGCAGTATTTT,CASSLAMRLNAREADTQYF
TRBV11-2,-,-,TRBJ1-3,TGTGCCAGCAGCTTAGTTTTGCAGGGCATCTCTGGAAACACCATATATTTT,CASSLVLQGISGNTIYF
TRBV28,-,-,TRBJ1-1,TGTGCCAGCAGTTTGAAAGGTGAGGCCACTGAAGCTTTCTTT,CASSLKGEATEAFF
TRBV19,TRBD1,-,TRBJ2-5,TGTGCCAGTAGCACTGCGACAGGGACAGCCCAAGAGACCCAGTACTTC,CASSTATGTAQETQYF
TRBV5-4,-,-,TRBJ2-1,TGTGCCAGCAGCATACAACTAGCTGCCAATGAGCAGTTCTTC,CASSIQLAANEQFF
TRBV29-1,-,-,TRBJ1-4,TGCAGCGTCCTGGGGGCTACTAATGAAAAACTGTTTTTT,CSVLGATNEKLFF
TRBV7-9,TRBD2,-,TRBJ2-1,TGTGCCAGCAGCTTAACTAGCGGGCCCTACAATGAGCAGTTCTTC,CASSLTSGPYNEQFF
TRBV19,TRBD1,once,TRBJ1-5,TGTGCCGGTAGTGCCCGGGACAGGGTCATCGGGGGCAATCAGCCCCAGCATTTT,CAGSARDRVIGGNQPQHF
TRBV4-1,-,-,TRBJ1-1,TGCGCCAGCAGCCAAGATTGGGGGCGGGCTGAAGCTTTCTTT,CASSQDWGRAEAFF
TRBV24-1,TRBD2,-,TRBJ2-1,TGTGCCACCAGTGACACGGGACTAGCGGGAGGGCCAGTAGATGAGCAGTTCTTC,CATSDTGLAGGPVDEQFF
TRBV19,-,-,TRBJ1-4,TGTGCCAGTAACAGGGCCCCCGGTACTGAAAAACTGTTTTTT,CASNRAPGTEKLFF
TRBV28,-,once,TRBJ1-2,TGTGCCAGCAGTCCTGGGGCGCAAGTAAATGGCTACACCTTC,CASSPGAQVNGYTF
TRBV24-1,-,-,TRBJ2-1,TGTGCCACCAGTGATTCGACTAGAGATGAGCAGTTCTTC,CATSDSTRDEQFF
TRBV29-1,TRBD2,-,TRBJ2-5,TGCAGCGTGGACCAGACTAGCGGTAAAGAGACCCAGTACTTC,CSVDQTSGKETQYF
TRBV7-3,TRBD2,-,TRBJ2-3,TGTGCCAGCAGCCCTAGCGGTGATACGCAGTATTTT,CASSPSGDTQYF
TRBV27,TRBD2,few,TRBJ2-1,TGTGCCAGCAGACCCGGGGCGGGGGGATACAATGAGCAGTTCTTC,CASRPGAGGYNEQFF
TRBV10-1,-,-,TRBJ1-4,TGCGCCAGCAGTGAGAGTCGGGGGGCGGGAGGAAAAACTGTTTTT,CASSESRGAGGKTVF
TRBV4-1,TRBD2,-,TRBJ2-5,TGCGCCAGCAGCCCCGGGGCGGGAGGGCCCTCTCGGGGAGAGACCCAGTACTTC,CASSPGAGGPSRGETQYF
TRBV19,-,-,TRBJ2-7,TGTGCCAGCACTGGGTTGGCAGGGCCCTCCTACGAGCAGTACTTC,CASTGLAGPSYEQYF
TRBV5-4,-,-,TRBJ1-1,TGTGCCAGCAGCTTCGCGCAGGAGAACACTGAAGCTTTCTTT,CASSFAQENTEAFF
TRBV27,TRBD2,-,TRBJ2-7,TGTGCCAGCAGTTCTTGGACTAGCGGGGGCTCCTACGAGCAGTACTTC,CASSSWTSGGSYEQYF
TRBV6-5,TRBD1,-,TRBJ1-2,TGTGCCAGTACAGGGGACATCGGCTATGGCTACACCTTC,CASTGDIGYGYTF
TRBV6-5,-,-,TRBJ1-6,TGTGCCAGCAGTTACCAACTAGCACCCCTCCACTTT,CASSYQLAPLHF